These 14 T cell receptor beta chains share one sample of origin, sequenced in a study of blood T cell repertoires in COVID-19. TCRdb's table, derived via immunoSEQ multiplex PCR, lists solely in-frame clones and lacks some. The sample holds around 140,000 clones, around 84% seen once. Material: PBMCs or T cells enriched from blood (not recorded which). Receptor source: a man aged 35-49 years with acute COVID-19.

CDR3: CASTYTSGGASGELFF. The CDR3 DNA reads as TGTGCCAGCACCTATACTAGCGGGGGGGCCTCCGGGGAGCTGTTTTTT. The chain carries TRBV2 and TRBJ2-2, with 13 bases matching TRBD2. The CDR3 consists of 16 residues. V was pared by 7 bases and J by 6 bases, with 8 bases of the junction left unmatched. Germline V CDR1 and CDR2: SNHLY, FYNNEI.

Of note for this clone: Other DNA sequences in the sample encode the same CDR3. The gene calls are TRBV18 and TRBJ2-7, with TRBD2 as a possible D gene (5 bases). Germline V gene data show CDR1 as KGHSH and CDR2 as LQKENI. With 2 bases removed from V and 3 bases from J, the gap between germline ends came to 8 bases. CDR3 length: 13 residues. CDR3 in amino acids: CASSPAEGYEQYF. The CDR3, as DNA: TGTGCCAGCTCACCAGCCGAGGGCTACGAGCAGTACTTC.

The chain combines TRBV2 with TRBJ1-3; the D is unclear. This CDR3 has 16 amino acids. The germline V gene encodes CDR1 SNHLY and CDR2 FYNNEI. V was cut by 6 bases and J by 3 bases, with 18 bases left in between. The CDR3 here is CASRLGASINGNTIYF. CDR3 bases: TGTGCCAGCAGGTTGGGAGCCTCAATTAATGGAAACACCATATATTTT. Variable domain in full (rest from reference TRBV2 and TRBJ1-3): EPEVTQTPSHQVTQMGQEVILRCVPISNHLYFYWYRQILGQKVEFLVSFYNNEISEKSEIFDDQFSVERPDGSNFTLKIRSTKLEDSAMYFCASRLGASINGNTIYFGEGSWLTVV.

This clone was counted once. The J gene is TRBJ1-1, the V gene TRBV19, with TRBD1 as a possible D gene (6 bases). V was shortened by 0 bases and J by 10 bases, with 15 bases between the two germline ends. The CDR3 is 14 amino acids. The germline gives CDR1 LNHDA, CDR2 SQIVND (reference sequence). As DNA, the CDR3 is TGTGCCAGTAGTATAGATGACAGGCAATCCGCAGCTTTCTTT. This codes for CASSIDDRQSAAFF.

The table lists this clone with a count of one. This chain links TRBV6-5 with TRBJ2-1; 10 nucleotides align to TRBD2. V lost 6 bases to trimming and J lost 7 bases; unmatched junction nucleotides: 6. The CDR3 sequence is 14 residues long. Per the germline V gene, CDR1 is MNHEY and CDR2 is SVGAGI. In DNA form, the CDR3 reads TGTGCCAGCAGCCTGGGACTAGCGACGAATGAGCAGTTCTTC. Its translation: CASSLGLATNEQFF.

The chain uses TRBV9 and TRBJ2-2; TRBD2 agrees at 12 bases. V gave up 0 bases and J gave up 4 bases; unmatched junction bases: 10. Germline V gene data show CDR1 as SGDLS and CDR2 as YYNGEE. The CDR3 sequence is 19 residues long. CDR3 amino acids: CASSVAGLAGGPVTGELFF. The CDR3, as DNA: TGTGCCAGCAGCGTAGCGGGGCTAGCGGGAGGGCCGGTCACCGGGGAGCTGTTTTTT.

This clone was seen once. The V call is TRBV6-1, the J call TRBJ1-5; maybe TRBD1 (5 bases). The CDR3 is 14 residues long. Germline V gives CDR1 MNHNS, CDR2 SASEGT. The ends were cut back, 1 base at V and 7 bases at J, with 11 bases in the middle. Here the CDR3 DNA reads TGTGCCAGCAGTGAAGTCGACAGTCAACAGCCCCAGCATTTT. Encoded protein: CASSEVDSQQPQHF.

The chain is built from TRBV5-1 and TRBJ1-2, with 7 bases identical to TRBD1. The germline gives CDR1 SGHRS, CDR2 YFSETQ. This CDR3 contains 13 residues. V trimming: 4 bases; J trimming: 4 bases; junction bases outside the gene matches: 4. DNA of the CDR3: TGCGCCAGCAGCCCGGGACAGCTCTATGGCTACACCTTC. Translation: CASSPGQLYGYTF.

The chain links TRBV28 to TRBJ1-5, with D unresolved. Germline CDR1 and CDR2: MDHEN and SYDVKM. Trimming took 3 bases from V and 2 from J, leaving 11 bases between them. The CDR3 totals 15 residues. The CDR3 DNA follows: TGTGCCAGCAGTTTGATCCTACTGGGCAATCAGCCCCAGCATTTT. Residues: CASSLILLGNQPQHF.

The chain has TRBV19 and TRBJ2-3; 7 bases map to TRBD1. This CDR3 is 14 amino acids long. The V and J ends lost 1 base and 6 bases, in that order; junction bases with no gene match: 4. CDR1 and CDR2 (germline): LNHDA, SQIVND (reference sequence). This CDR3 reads CASSIGGGMDTQYF. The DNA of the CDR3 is TGTGCCAGTAGTATAGGAGGGGGCATGGATACGCAGTATTTT.

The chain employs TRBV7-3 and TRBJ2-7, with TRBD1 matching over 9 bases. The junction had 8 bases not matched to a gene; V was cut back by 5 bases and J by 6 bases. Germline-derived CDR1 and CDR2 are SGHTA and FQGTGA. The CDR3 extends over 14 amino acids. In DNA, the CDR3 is TGTGCCAGCAGCACGCCGGGACAGGGAACCGAGCAGTACTTC. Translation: CASSTPGQGTEQYF.

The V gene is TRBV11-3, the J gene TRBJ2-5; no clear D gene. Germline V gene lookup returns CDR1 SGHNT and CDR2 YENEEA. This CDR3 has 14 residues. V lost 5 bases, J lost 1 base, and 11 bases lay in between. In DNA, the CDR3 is TGTGCCAGCAGCCCCGGTGGGCTCCAAGAGACCCAGTACTTC. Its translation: CASSPGGLQETQYF.

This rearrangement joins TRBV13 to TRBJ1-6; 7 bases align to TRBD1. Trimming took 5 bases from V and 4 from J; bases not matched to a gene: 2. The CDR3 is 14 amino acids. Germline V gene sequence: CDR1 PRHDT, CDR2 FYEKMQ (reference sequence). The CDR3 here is CASSGDSYNSPLHF. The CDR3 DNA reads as TGTGCCAGCAGCGGGGACAGTTATAATTCACCCCTCCACTTT.

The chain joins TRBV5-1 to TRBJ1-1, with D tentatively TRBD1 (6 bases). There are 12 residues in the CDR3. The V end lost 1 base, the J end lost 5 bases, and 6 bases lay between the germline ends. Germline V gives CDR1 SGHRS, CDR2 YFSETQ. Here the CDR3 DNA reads TGCGCCAGCAGCTTGCAGGGGACTGAAGCTTTCTTT. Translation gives CASSLQGTEAFF.